This note documents a single TCR delta chain sequence. This clone was recorded once. This clone's antigen is unknown. A far larger clone is off by one base, so a read error is likely. The sample contains more than one DNA sequence encoding this CDR3. According to the germline V gene, CDR1 reads GEAIGNYY and CDR2 reads EKD. The CDR3 sequence holds 17 residues, the cysteine and phenylalanine included. Kept here is only the CDR3 DNA, which spans 51 bases and is read in frame from base 1. The sample comes from a study of in vitro expanded adult blood gammadelta T cells (dated by TCRdb to the early 2020s). Concerning the study at large: Sort purity ranged from 85% to 95% to 100% Vgamma9Vdelta2 cells among T cells. The study compared the TCR repertoire of Vgamma9Vdelta2 T cells expanded in vitro with a mistletoe-extract drug against those expanded with HMBPP or zoledronate. For every donor, cells were stimulated separately with HMBPP, zoledronate or AbnobaViscum P, and the TRG and TRD CDR3 repertoires from each condition were sequenced. Three subjects were included in the TCR repertoire analysis.

Library preparation employed 5' RACE. For each sample, RNA was extracted from around 10,000 sorted cells with the RNeasy Micro Kit. Libraries were generated by template-switch reverse transcription, after which the CDR3gamma and CDR3delta regions were amplified by PCR. Sequencing of the amplicons was done on an Illumina MiSeq with the V2 300 kit, which yielded 150 bp paired-end reads. Under the source paper's analysis protocol: Read quality was checked with FastQC version 0.11.8. Using MiXCR version 3.0.3, reads were aligned to GenBank TRG or TRD reference genes to build the CDR3 sequences. Apart from TRDD assembly using 3 rather than 5 consecutive nucleotides, MiXCR was run with default parameters. VDJtools version 1.2.1 with default settings was used for the repertoire analyses, which included normalized Shannon-Wiener diversity, clonotype tracking and multidimensional scaling. Out-of-frame CDR3 sequences and those containing stop codons were excluded from analysis. TCRdb processed the public reads again with the CATT caller, after which rows with matching DNA were combined. Here the V and J calls rest on TCRdb's processing, not on the authors' analysis. The sample profile shows over 550 delta-chain clones; roughly 52% of them were found once. More than 20% of the sample is held by the ten biggest clonotypes.

The treatment or condition label for this specimen denotes: microbial phosphoantigen (E)-4-hydroxy-3-methyl-but-2-enyl pyrophosphate, around 9.1 nM. Following expansion, live CD3+ TCRgammadelta+ Vgamma9+ Vdelta2+ T cells were FACS-sorted using a FACS Aria III. PBMC were exposed to 9.5 to 10 nM HMBPP for one day and then washed three times before expansion. Cultures were expanded for 14 to 15 days, with IL-2 replenished every 3 to 4 days. Following the one-day stimulant pulse, the cells were washed three times and then grown in medium with approximately 99 U/mL IL-2. Before culture, peripheral blood mononuclear cells were isolated by Lymphoprep gradient centrifugation and frozen in liquid nitrogen. Summary of the overall study and its limitations: Top TRGV9 CDR3 clonotypes were largely public, being shared across donors and across all three stimulation conditions. The TRDV2 repertoire shared between treatments was private to each donor, and multidimensional scaling clustered TRD repertoires by subject rather than stimulant. CDR3 length, diversity and J usage of AbnobaViscum P-expanded Vgamma9Vdelta2 repertoires were found to be similar to those of HMBPP- and zoledronate-expanded repertoires, which suggested a polyclonal response. Every repertoire came from in vitro expanded cultures of healthy donor cells rather than from mistletoe-treated patients.

This sequence uses TRDV2 and TRDJ1, with 9 middle bases fitting TRDD3. The source is an adult in good health. The source was gamma-delta T cells from peripheral blood expanded in culture, collected from an in vitro culture stimulated with HMBPP. The CDR3 loop reads CACDSILGEPYTDKLIF. Read as DNA, the sequence is TGTGCCTGTGACTCCATACTGGGGGAGCCGTACACCGATAAGCTCATCTTT.